Listed below are T cell receptor beta chains from one sample, sequenced in a study of blood T cell repertoires in COVID-19. Sequenced by immunoSEQ multiplex PCR; TCRdb stores in-frame clones only, minus some. The sample includes 150,000 to 200,000 clones, roughly 87% of them seen just once. What was sequenced was peripheral blood. The source is a man between 18 and 29 years old who had recovered from COVID-19. Both conserved end residues are part of each CDR3. The D gene is left open where the match is weak. Some rows have no size entry. The others give once, few or many, or a class for an expanded clone.

V gene,CDR3 length,D gene,clone size,J gene,CDR3 DNA,CDR3 protein
TRBV3-1/TRBV3-2,14,TRBD2,NA,TRBJ2-7,TGTGCCAGCCGATCGGGCGGGGGTTACTACGAGCAGTACTTC,CASRSGGGYYEQYF
TRBV29-1,14,TRBD1,NA,TRBJ2-3,TGCAGCGATACCGGGACAGGGACCACAGATACGCAGTATTTT,CSDTGTGTTDTQYF
TRBV10-3,12,TRBD1,NA,TRBJ1-6,TGTGCCACCGGGACAGCCGATTCACCCCTCCACTTT,CATGTADSPLHF
TRBV29-1,13,NA,once,TRBJ2-3,TGCAGCGGCGCTGCGGGACGCACAGATACGCAGTATTTT,CSGAAGRTDTQYF
TRBV10-3,14,TRBD1,NA,TRBJ1-3,TGTGCCACTGCAACAGGGGCCTCTGGAAACACCATATATTTT,CATATGASGNTIYF
TRBV3-1/TRBV3-2,14,TRBD1,NA,TRBJ1-6,TGTGCCAGCAGCTCTCACAGGGGAAGATCACCCCTCCACTTT,CASSSHRGRSPLHF
TRBV7-9,15,NA,NA,TRBJ2-7,TGTGCCAGCAGCTTAGCGGGGGGAAGCTCCTACGAGCAGTACTTC,CASSLAGGSSYEQYF
TRBV7-6,11,NA,NA,TRBJ2-7,TGTGCCAGCATCGGGACCTACGAGCAGTACTTC,CASIGTYEQYF
TRBV7-2,14,TRBD2,NA,TRBJ2-7,TGTGCCAGCAGCTCCCCAGCGGGAGGTAGGGAGCAGTACTTC,CASSSPAGGREQYF
TRBV7-2,15,NA,NA,TRBJ2-2,TGTGCCAGCAGCCCCCCCCTTAGATACACCGGGGAGCTGTTTTTT,CASSPPLRYTGELFF
TRBV3-1/TRBV3-2,14,NA,NA,TRBJ1-2,TGTGCCAGCAGCCCTAAGACAGTTAACTATGGCTACACCTTC,CASSPKTVNYGYTF
TRBV7-2,15,TRBD1,once,TRBJ1-1,TGTGCCAGCAGCTTCAGACAGGGGGCAAGCACTGAAGCTTTCTTT,CASSFRQGASTEAFF
TRBV19,13,TRBD1,few,TRBJ2-7,TGTGCCAGTAGTGCCCAGGGGGCCTACGAGCAGTACTTC,CASSAQGAYEQYF
TRBV6-5,14,TRBD1,NA,TRBJ1-3,TGTGCCAGCAGATCGACAGGGAATGGAAACACCATATATTTT,CASRSTGNGNTIYF
TRBV29-1,14,NA,few,TRBJ1-3,TGCAGCGTTGTTGCCCCCCAGGAAGGAAACACCATATATTTT,CSVVAPQEGNTIYF
TRBV27,14,TRBD1,NA,TRBJ2-7,TGTGCCAGCAGTTCATATACAGGGGGCTACGAGCAGTACTTC,CASSSYTGGYEQYF
TRBV7-2,17,TRBD2,NA,TRBJ2-7,TGTGCCAGCAGCTTAGCAGTAAGCGGGAGGTCCCCCTACGAGCAGTACTTC,CASSLAVSGRSPYEQYF
TRBV27,16,TRBD1,NA,TRBJ2-3,TGTGCCAGCAGTTATTTCCGGGACAGGGGAACAGATACGCAGTATTTT,CASSYFRDRGTDTQYF
TRBV7-9,15,NA,NA,TRBJ2-3,TGTGCCAGCAGCATTAGAACGGTTGGCACAGATACGCAGTATTTT,CASSIRTVGTDTQYF
TRBV12-3/TRBV12-4,13,NA,NA,TRBJ2-3,TGTGCCAGCAGTTTGGGGGAGGCAGATACGCAGTATTTT,CASSLGEADTQYF
TRBV7-8,15,NA,NA,TRBJ1-5,TGTGCCAGCAGCTTAGAGGGGTTGGGAAATCAGCCCCAGCATTTT,CASSLEGLGNQPQHF
TRBV30,16,TRBD1,NA,TRBJ1-5,TGTGCCTGGAGTGACAGGAGGACAGGCAATTGGCAGCCCCAGCATTTT,CAWSDRRTGNWQPQHF
TRBV28,15,TRBD2,NA,TRBJ2-7,TGTGCCAGCAGTTTACAAGCGGGAGGAAGATACGAGCAGTACTTC,CASSLQAGGRYEQYF
TRBV7-8,13,NA,NA,TRBJ2-1,TGTGCCAGCAGCTTGCGTTCCTACAATGAGCAGTTCTTC,CASSLRSYNEQFF
TRBV5-1,13,NA,NA,TRBJ2-1,TGCGCCAGCAGCCCCATGACAGGAAATGAGCAGTTCTTC,CASSPMTGNEQFF
TRBV6-1,14,NA,few,TRBJ2-7,TGTGCCAGCAGTGAAGTCGGGAAAGAATACGAGCAGTACTTC,CASSEVGKEYEQYF
TRBV6-1,15,NA,NA,TRBJ1-2,TGTGCCAGCAGTGAAGCAAGAGGTGCTAACTATGGCTACACCTTC,CASSEARGANYGYTF
TRBV5-1,15,NA,NA,TRBJ1-1,TGCGCCAGCAGCCCTCCGGGACATTCGAACACTGAAGCTTTCTTT,CASSPPGHSNTEAFF
TRBV6-1,15,NA,NA,TRBJ1-5,TGTGCCAGCAGTGAACAGTCCGTTAGCAATCAGCCCCAGCATTTT,CASSEQSVSNQPQHF
TRBV7-8,17,TRBD2,NA,TRBJ2-2,TGTGCCAGCAGGCTATTAGCGGGAGGAACGAACACCGGGGAGCTGTTTTTT,CASRLLAGGTNTGELFF
TRBV5-1,13,TRBD2,NA,TRBJ2-4,TGCGCCAGCAGCTGGGGCCGGGAGGGCATTCAGTACTTC,CASSWGREGIQYF
TRBV19,14,TRBD1,NA,TRBJ2-7,TGTGCCAGTGCTCCGGGACAGGGGTCTAGGGAGCAGTACTTC,CASAPGQGSREQYF